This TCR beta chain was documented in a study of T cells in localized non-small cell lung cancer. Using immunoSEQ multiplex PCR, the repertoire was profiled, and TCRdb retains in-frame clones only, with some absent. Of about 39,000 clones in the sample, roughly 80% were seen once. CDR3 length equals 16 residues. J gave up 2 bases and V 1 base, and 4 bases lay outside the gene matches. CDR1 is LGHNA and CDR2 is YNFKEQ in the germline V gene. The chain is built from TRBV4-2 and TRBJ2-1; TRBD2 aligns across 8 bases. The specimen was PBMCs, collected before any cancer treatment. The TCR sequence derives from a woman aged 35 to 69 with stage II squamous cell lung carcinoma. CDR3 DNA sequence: TGTGCCAGCAGCCAAGGGACGGGAGGGCCCTACAATGAGCAGTTCTTC. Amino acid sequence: CASSQGTGGPYNEQFF.